One and the same sample provided the 28 T cell receptor beta chains below, sequenced in a study of OX40 agonist ivuxolimab in advanced cancers. Assay used: immunoSEQ multiplex PCR; TCRdb lists only in-frame clones, some missing. In the table there are approximately 87,000 clones, more than 90% of which are singletons. The material sequenced was CD4+ or CD8+ T cells sorted from blood, taken in a trial of the OX40 agonist ivuxolimab. The receptors derive from an adult with an advanced solid tumor such as melanoma, head and neck, liver or kidney cancer.

This chain joins TRBV6-5 and TRBJ2-5; 8 bases line up with TRBD1. The germline V gene has CDR1 MNHEY and CDR2 SVGAGI. The CDR3 spans 14 residues. V was pared by 5 bases and J by 4 bases, with 6 bases of the junction left unmatched. The CDR3 region has the DNA TGTGCCAGCAGTCCCCGGACAGGGCCAGAGACCCAGTACTTC. This codes for CASSPRTGPETQYF.

This chain links TRBV4-1 with TRBJ1-1; no firm D call. Trimming removed 1 base at V and 8 bases at J, with 11 bases between. The V gene's germline CDR1 is MGHRA and CDR2 YSYEKL. This CDR3 region has 13 residues. CDR3 residues: CASSQGGAMEAFF. CDR3 DNA sequence: TGCGCCAGCAGCCAAGGCGGCGCGATGGAAGCTTTCTTT.

J is TRBJ2-7 and V is TRBV9; D unresolved. With 1 base removed from V and 2 bases from J, the gap between germline ends came to 10 bases. CDR1 is SGDLS and CDR2 is YYNGEE in the germline V gene. This CDR3 is 14 amino acids long. CDR3 loop: CASSVSPGPYEQYF. The CDR3 DNA follows: TGTGCCAGCAGCGTAAGTCCGGGCCCCTACGAGCAGTACTTC.

Of note for this clone: Within the sample, other DNA sequences also encode this same CDR3. The V gene is TRBV29-1, the J gene TRBJ1-3; D unresolved. This CDR3 is 11 amino acids long. Trimming left V 3 bases short and J 4 bases short, with 4 bases between. Germline V gives CDR1 SQVTM, CDR2 ANQGSEA. CDR3 sequence: CSVDQGNTIYF. CDR3 nucleotides: TGCAGCGTTGACCAAGGAAACACCATATATTTT.

In its sample, this clone was seen once. The chain uses TRBV2 and TRBJ1-1; 10 bases match TRBD1. CDR1 and CDR2 from the germline V gene are SNHLY and FYNNEI. V shed 8 bases and J 0 bases; nucleotides not matched to a gene: 15. The CDR3 covers 18 residues. The DNA for the CDR3 is TGTGCCAGCTATGGCGTCGGGACAGGGGAAATCATGAACACTGAAGCTTTCTTT. Protein product: CASYGVGTGEIMNTEAFF.

The chain combines TRBV7-6 with TRBJ2-7; no reliable D call. Germline CDR1 SGHVS, CDR2 FNYEAQ. Trimming left V 2 bases short and J 0 bases short, with 11 bases between. The CDR3 sequence is 15 residues long. CDR3 protein: CASSLSASSSYEQYF. Written as DNA, the CDR3 is TGTGCCAGCAGCTTATCGGCTTCCTCCTCCTACGAGCAGTACTTC.

The CDR3 region is CASSGGRPGMDGYTF. CDR3 DNA sequence: TGCGCCAGCAGCGGAGGACGCCCGGGGATGGATGGCTACACCTTC. The chain employs TRBV5-1 and TRBJ1-2; D not resolved. Germline lookup yields CDR1 SGHRS and CDR2 YFSETQ. V was trimmed by 4 bases and J by 6 bases, leaving 19 bases between them. The CDR3 runs to 15 residues.

The genes are TRBV9 and TRBJ1-1, with TRBD1 as a possible D gene (5 bases). Germline V gene data show CDR1 as SGDLS and CDR2 as YYNGEE. The CDR3 consists of 15 residues. V gave up 0 bases and J gave up 0 bases, with 9 bases separating them. The CDR3 DNA reads TGTGCCAGCAGCGTAGAGGACAACCTGAACACTGAAGCTTTCTTT. Its protein product is CASSVEDNLNTEAFF.

The V call is TRBV4-1, the J call TRBJ2-6, with D possibly being TRBD1 (5 bases). Between the trimmed V and J ends, which lost 2 bases and 2 bases, there was a span of 13 bases. Looked up from germline, CDR1 is MGHRA and CDR2 is YSYEKL. This CDR3 is 17 amino acids long. CDR3 amino acids: CASSQWQGFAGANVLTF. The DNA of the CDR3 is TGCGCCAGCAGCCAATGGCAGGGTTTTGCTGGGGCCAACGTCCTGACTTTC.

The chain links TRBV7-9 to TRBJ1-3; D may be TRBD1 (6 bases). V lost 5 bases and J 0 bases, leaving 8 bases between the germline ends. This CDR3 is built from 14 residues. The germline CDR1 and CDR2 sequences are SEHNR and FQNEAQ (reference sequence). CDR3 loop: CASSMDSSGNTIYF. In nucleotides, the CDR3 is TGTGCCAGCAGCATGGACAGCTCTGGAAACACCATATATTTT.

The rearrangement joins TRBV19 to TRBJ2-7; TRBD2 matches 11 bases. The CDR3 runs 15 residues. The germline gives CDR1 LNHDA, CDR2 SQIVND (reference sequence). J lost 2 bases, V lost 5 bases, and 5 bases had no gene match. The CDR3 loop is CASSPGTSGTYEQYF. The CDR3, as DNA: TGTGCCAGTAGTCCCGGGACTAGCGGAACCTACGAGCAGTACTTC. Supplemented by reference TRBV19 and TRBJ2-7, the full variable domain reads DGGITQSPKYLFRKEGQNVTLSCEQNLNHDAMYWYRQDPGQGLRLIYYSQIVNDFQKGDIAEGYSVSREKKESFPLTVTSAQKNPTAFYLCASSPGTSGTYEQYFGPGTRLTVT.

The chain uses TRBV7-8 and TRBJ2-7, with TRBD2 matching over 13 bases. The CDR3 extends over 17 amino acids. V shed 5 bases, J shed 4 bases, and the junction held 11 bases outside the gene matches. The germline CDR1 and CDR2 sequences are SGHVS and FQNEAQ. CDR3 loop: CASSKQPGTSGKYEQYF. DNA for the CDR3: TGTGCCAGCAGCAAGCAACCCGGGACTAGCGGGAAGTACGAGCAGTACTTC.

V is TRBV5-4 and J is TRBJ2-3; 9 positions match TRBD1. V lost 3 bases and J lost 4; bases outside the gene matches: 9. Germline V lookup: CDR1 SGHNT, CDR2 YYREEE (reference sequence). This CDR3 region has 16 residues. DNA for the CDR3: TGTGCCAGCAGCTCCCTGGGGGACAGGGAACCAGATACGCAGTATTTT. Amino acid sequence: CASSSLGDREPDTQYF.

V is TRBV9 and J is TRBJ1-1, with D possibly being TRBD1 (6 bases). Trimming took off 2 bases at V and 1 base at J, with 18 bases between the two ends. The CDR3 contains 17 residues. Germline values: CDR1 SGDLS, CDR2 YYNGEE. Here the CDR3 reads CASSVYGGVQGNTEAFF. The CDR3 region has the DNA TGTGCCAGCAGCGTGTACGGGGGGGTACAGGGGAACACTGAAGCTTTCTTT.

This clone has only a few counts. The chain combines TRBV13 with TRBJ1-1; a possible D gene is TRBD1 (5 bases). The CDR3 is 11 residues long. Germline V gene data show CDR1 as PRHDT and CDR2 as FYEKMQ (reference sequence). Deletions cut 5 bases from V and 8 bases from J, with 9 bases between. CDR3 nucleotide sequence: TGTGCCAGCAGCCAAAGACAGGAAGCTTTCTTT. This gives the protein CASSQRQEAFF.

The CDR3 here is CASSVGTGPETQYF. The CDR3 coding sequence is TGTGCCAGCAGCGTAGGGACAGGGCCAGAGACCCAGTACTTC. This chain joins TRBV9 and TRBJ2-5, with 8 bases matching TRBD1. The ends lost 0 bases at V and 4 bases at J; junction bases unmatched: 2. The CDR3 is made up of 14 amino acids. CDR1 and CDR2 (germline): SGDLS, YYNGEE.

This rearrangement joins TRBV28 to TRBJ1-5; 7 positions match TRBD1. Germline assignment: CDR1 MDHEN and CDR2 SYDVKM. This CDR3 is built from 16 residues. V shed 3 bases and J 0 bases; nucleotides not matched to a gene: 5. This CDR3 is CASSFAGGYSNQPQHF. The CDR3 DNA reads TGTGCCAGCAGTTTTGCAGGGGGATATAGCAATCAGCCCCAGCATTTT.

This sequence joins TRBV6-5 and TRBJ1-2, with D unclear. Trimming left V 2 bases short and J 2 bases short, with 9 bases between. The CDR3 sequence is 14 residues long. From germline, CDR1 is MNHEY and CDR2 SVGAGI. In DNA, the CDR3 is TGTGCCAGCAGTTACGGGCACCCGAACTATGGCTACACCTTC. This sequence encodes CASSYGHPNYGYTF.

The CDR3 here is CASSVGLAPQETQYF. In nucleotides, the CDR3 is TGTGCCAGCAGCGTGGGACTAGCGCCTCAAGAGACCCAGTACTTC. V usage is TRBV6-5 and J usage is TRBJ2-5; 10 bases agree with TRBD2. Looked up from germline, CDR1 is MNHEY and CDR2 is SVGAGI. This CDR3 has 15 amino acids. J gave up 2 bases and V 6 bases, and 6 bases lay outside the gene matches.

The chain employs TRBV2 and TRBJ1-2; 8 bases fit TRBD1. Germline values: CDR1 SNHLY, CDR2 FYNNEI. Trimming at V came to 1 base and at J to 4 bases, leaving 8 bases not matched to a gene. The CDR3 has 16 amino acids. The CDR3 is CASSEVPQGAGYGYTF. DNA for the CDR3: TGTGCCAGCAGTGAAGTGCCGCAGGGGGCGGGCTATGGCTACACCTTC.

The chain recombines TRBV6-5 with TRBJ2-5, with TRBD1 matching 7 bases. In germline, CDR1 is MNHEY, CDR2 SVGAGI. V shed 6 bases, J shed 4 bases, and the junction held 5 bases outside the gene matches. The CDR3 sequence is 13 residues long. The CDR3 DNA reads TGTGCCAGCAGATCCGACAGGGCAGAGACCCAGTACTTC. The encoded protein is CASRSDRAETQYF.

V gene TRBV5-4 combines with J gene TRBJ1-2; D remains unclear. From germline, CDR1 is SGHNT and CDR2 YYREEE (reference sequence). Deletions cut 5 bases from V and 8 bases from J, with 10 bases between. The CDR3 runs to 11 residues. Written as DNA, the CDR3 is TGTGCCAGCAGAATGGTAGGGGGCTACACCTTC. It specifies CASRMVGGYTF.

This chain connects TRBV6-5 to TRBJ1-2; a possible D gene is TRBD1 (5 bases). Germline CDR1 is MNHEY and CDR2 is SVGAGI. There are 15 residues in the CDR3. V shed 0 bases and J shed 0 bases, with 8 bases lying between them. The CDR3 spells CASSYSVTANYGYTF. The CDR3 DNA reads as TGTGCCAGCAGTTACTCGGTGACAGCTAACTATGGCTACACCTTC.

This clone was seen a single time. This chain links TRBV7-3 with TRBJ2-1; D is undetermined. Deletions cut 0 bases from V and 3 bases from J, with 12 bases between. The CDR3 covers 16 residues. Germline V gene sequence: CDR1 SGHTA, CDR2 FQGTGA. The CDR3 coding sequence is TGTGCCAGCAGCTTAACAACTAACCCCCGCTACAATGAGCAGTTCTTC. Translating gives CASSLTTNPRYNEQFF.

In its sample, this clone was seen once. J is TRBJ1-2 and V is TRBV9; D is possibly TRBD1 (5 bases). With 2 bases removed from V and 1 base from J, the gap between germline ends came to 15 bases. The CDR3 has 16 amino acids. Germline V gene sequence: CDR1 SGDLS, CDR2 YYNGEE. The CDR3 is CASSVGAAAYNYGYTF. The CDR3 DNA reads TGTGCCAGCAGCGTCGGGGCAGCCGCCTATAACTATGGCTACACCTTC.

The CDR3 region is CASGLGGHEQFF. In DNA, the CDR3 is TGTGCTAGTGGTTTGGGGGGCCATGAGCAGTTCTTC. The chain couples TRBV12-5 to TRBJ2-1, with D perhaps matching TRBD1 (5 bases). CDR3 size: 12 residues. From germline, CDR1 is LGHNT and CDR2 FRNRAP. The V gene lost 1 base and the J gene lost 8 bases, with 6 bases spanning the gap.

V usage is TRBV25-1 and J usage is TRBJ2-1; D unclear. Trimming removed 0 bases at V and 6 bases at J, with 3 bases between. This CDR3 region has 12 residues. The germline V gene has CDR1 MGHDK and CDR2 SYGVNS. The CDR3 loop reads CASSEYGNEQFF. The CDR3 DNA is TGTGCCAGCAGTGAATATGGCAATGAGCAGTTCTTC.

The rearrangement joins TRBV29-1 to TRBJ2-1, with 9 positions matching TRBD1. V shed 5 bases, J shed 8 bases, and the junction held 16 bases outside the gene matches. Germline-derived CDR1 and CDR2 are SQVTM and ANQGSEA. CDR3 length: 16 amino acids. CDR3 residues: CSVYLTGGPPWDEQFF. CDR3 DNA: TGCAGCGTTTATTTAACAGGGGGCCCGCCCTGGGATGAGCAGTTCTTC.